The 21 T cell receptor beta chains below come from one sample, sequenced in a study of T cell clones after liver transplantation. Assay: immunoSEQ multiplex PCR; the TCRdb copy retains only in-frame clones and omits some. The sample has tens of thousands of clones, over 80% seen once. This material consisted of CD4+ T cells from blood, taken around 42 months after liver transplant. The receptors shown here come from a human patient who received a liver transplant. Part of the T cell pool may stem from the graft donor.

The count of this clone is one. DNA for the CDR3: TGTGCCAGCAGCTTAGTCATTTCAGGGGATGAAAAACTGTTTTTT. Translation gives CASSLVISGDEKLFF. The V and J genes are TRBV7-9 and TRBJ1-4; D possibly corresponds to TRBD1 (6 bases). CDR3 size: 15 residues. Germline V gene data show CDR1 as SEHNR and CDR2 as FQNEAQ (reference sequence). Trimming left V 1 base short and J 6 bases short, with 12 bases between.

The rearrangement links TRBV30 to TRBJ2-7, with D unresolved. V was shortened by 0 bases and J by 2 bases, with 5 bases between the two germline ends. The CDR3 contains 12 residues. The germline CDR1 and CDR2 sequences are GTSNPN and SVGIG (reference sequence). The CDR3 nucleotides read TGTGCCTGGAGTGTACGGCCCTACGAGCAGTACTTC. Translating gives CAWSVRPYEQYF.

V is TRBV18 and J is TRBJ1-5, with D hard to call. The CDR3 covers 17 residues. Per germline, CDR1 KGHSH and CDR2 LQKENI. Trimming removed 0 bases from V and 5 bases from J, with 17 bases in between. Here the CDR3 DNA reads TGTGCCAGCTCACCACCCCAGCTGAAAAGAGGGCATCAGCCCCAGCATTTT. Encoded protein: CASSPPQLKRGHQPQHF.

The chain employs TRBV11-2 and TRBJ2-7; no clear D. V dropped 1 base and J dropped 1 base, with 5 bases sitting between them. The CDR3 runs 13 residues. Germline CDR1 SGHAT, CDR2 FQNNGV. The CDR3 region is CASSLVASYEQYF. The CDR3 region has the DNA TGTGCCAGCAGCTTAGTGGCGTCCTACGAGCAGTACTTC.

CDR3 amino acids: CASGPRRRDSNQPQHF. For the CDR3, the DNA is TGTGCTAGTGGTCCCCGCCGTAGGGATAGCAATCAGCCCCAGCATTTT. The chain has TRBV12-5 and TRBJ1-5; D gene ambiguous. The V gene lost 5 bases and the J gene lost 0 bases, with 14 bases spanning the gap. CDR3 length: 16 amino acids. The V gene's germline CDR1 is LGHNT and CDR2 FRNRAP.

About this clone itself: This sample includes further DNA sequences coding for the same CDR3. CDR3: CASRDSNQPQHF. CDR3 sequence (DNA): TGTGCATCCCGGGATAGCAATCAGCCCCAGCATTTT. The chain joins TRBV19 to TRBJ1-5; D is uncertain. Germline V lookup: CDR1 LNHDA, CDR2 SQIVND (reference sequence). The CDR3 is made up of 12 amino acids.

The chain links TRBV5-1 to TRBJ2-3; TRBD2 might be the D (5 bases). Trimming cost V 1 base and J 3 bases, with 9 bases left between them. The germline CDR1 and CDR2 sequences are SGHRS and YFSETQ. This CDR3 spans 14 amino acids. The CDR3 protein is CASSLPLATDTQYF. CDR3 nucleotide sequence: TGCGCCAGCAGCTTGCCGCTAGCAACAGATACGCAGTATTTT.

This chain connects TRBV4-3 to TRBJ2-7; TRBD2 might be the D (5 bases). Per germline, CDR1 LGHNA and CDR2 YSLEER. The CDR3 extends over 13 amino acids. The V gene lost 4 bases and the J gene lost 5 bases, with 12 bases spanning the gap. The CDR3 region is CASSPLAGDEQYF. The CDR3 region has the DNA TGCGCCAGCAGCCCGCTTGCCGGGGACGAGCAGTACTTC.

J is TRBJ2-7 and V is TRBV28; the D call may be TRBD1 or TRBD2 (5 bases each). CDR3 length: 15 residues. Germline assignment: CDR1 MDHEN and CDR2 SYDVKM. V lost 6 bases to trimming and J lost 8 bases, with 23 bases between them. This CDR3 is CASSPPRETLRQQYF. CDR3 sequence (DNA): TGTGCCAGCAGCCCCCCCAGGGAGACCCTACGACAGCAGTACTTC.

This chain links TRBV5-4 with TRBJ2-5, with 9 bases that match TRBD1. J was trimmed by 0 bases and V by 6 bases; bases with no gene match: 6. Germline values: CDR1 SGHNT, CDR2 YYREEE (reference sequence). The CDR3 runs 15 residues. CDR3 nucleotide sequence: TGTGCCAGCAAACGGGACAGGGCGTACCAAGAGACCCAGTACTTC. Amino acids: CASKRDRAYQETQYF.

The chain combines TRBV10-1 with TRBJ2-7; 8 bases align to TRBD2. The germline CDR1 and CDR2 sequences are WNHNN and SYGVQD (reference sequence). The CDR3 sequence is 14 residues long. V trimming: 4 bases; J trimming: 1 base; junction bases outside the gene matches: 3. CDR3 bases: TGCGCCAGCAGTGTGGCTAGCGGGTCCTACGAGCAGTACTTC. Residues: CASSVASGSYEQYF.

J is TRBJ1-1 and V is TRBV18; perhaps TRBD1 as D (5 bases). V was shortened by 6 bases and J by 3 bases, with 14 bases between the two germline ends. Germline V gene sequence: CDR1 KGHSH, CDR2 LQKENI. CDR3 length: 14 amino acids. The CDR3 DNA is TGTGCCAGCTCCCCGTTTGGAGGGGACACTGAAGCTTTCTTT. Translated: CASSPFGGDTEAFF.

The chain has TRBV4-3 and TRBJ2-1, with 13 bases aligning to TRBD2. CDR1 LGHNA and CDR2 YSLEER come from the germline V gene. J gave up 8 bases and V 4 bases, and 8 bases lay outside the gene matches. CDR3 size: 16 residues. CDR3 DNA sequence: TGCGCCAGCAGCCGGCGGACTAGCGGGAGAGTCGATGAGCAGTTCTTC. Encoded protein: CASSRRTSGRVDEQFF.

This clone was counted only a few times. V usage is TRBV27 and J usage is TRBJ1-2, with D maybe TRBD1 (5 bases). Germline V gene sequence: CDR1 MNHEY, CDR2 SMNVEV (reference sequence). The V and J ends lost 5 bases and 3 bases respectively, with 19 bases between them. This CDR3 spans 16 amino acids. Written as DNA, the CDR3 is TGTGCCAGCAGTACCCTAAGAGCCGGGGCAGACTATGGCTACACCTTC. As protein: CASSTLRAGADYGYTF.

The V call is TRBV6-1, the J call TRBJ1-5; 8 bases are shared with TRBD1. From germline, CDR1 is MNHNS and CDR2 SASEGT. V trimming: 2 bases; J trimming: 7 bases; junction bases outside the gene matches: 10. This CDR3 has 16 amino acids. This CDR3 is CASSERPTGVGQPQHF. Here the CDR3 DNA reads TGTGCCAGCAGTGAAAGACCGACAGGGGTGGGACAGCCCCAGCATTTT.

The V call is TRBV12-5, the J call TRBJ1-2; D uncertain. CDR1 LGHNT and CDR2 FRNRAP come from the germline V gene. This CDR3 comprises 11 residues. Trimming took 3 bases from V and 7 from J, leaving 6 bases between them. CDR3 in amino acids: CASGLGFGYTF. In nucleotides, the CDR3 is TGTGCTAGTGGTTTAGGATTTGGCTACACCTTC.

The chain recombines TRBV7-2 with TRBJ2-1; 8 bases are a match to TRBD1. The CDR3 covers 16 residues. Losses at the gene ends were 2 bases for V and 7 bases for J; bases not matched to a gene: 10. CDR1 and CDR2 (germline): SGHTA, FQGNSA. CDR3 amino acids: CASSLLGRGQGNEQFF. DNA of the CDR3: TGTGCCAGCAGCTTATTGGGCAGGGGGCAAGGGAATGAGCAGTTCTTC.

The chain recombines TRBV6-5 with TRBJ1-4; D unresolved. Germline V CDR1 and CDR2: MNHEY, SVGAGI. This CDR3 is 15 amino acids long. V lost 6 bases and J 10 bases, leaving 21 bases between the germline ends. CDR3 residues: CASSPDGVSRAKLFF. In DNA, the CDR3 is TGTGCCAGCAGCCCCGACGGAGTCAGCCGGGCAAAACTGTTTTTT.

The J gene is TRBJ1-2, the V gene TRBV11-2; D is uncertain. Germline V CDR1 and CDR2: SGHAT, FQNNGV. The CDR3 length is 14 residues. V was trimmed by 1 base and J by 4 bases, leaving 10 bases between them. The CDR3 loop is CASSLVEAGYGYTF. CDR3 sequence (DNA): TGTGCCAGCAGCTTAGTAGAAGCGGGCTATGGCTACACCTTC.

The chain employs TRBV10-1 and TRBJ2-3; 8 positions agree with TRBD2. CDR1 is WNHNN, CDR2 SYGVQD, per germline (reference sequence). The CDR3 has 14 residues. Trimming removed 8 bases from V and 1 base from J; junction bases left unmatched: 5. The CDR3 loop is CASPRREGTDTQYF. CDR3 DNA sequence: TGCGCCAGCCCAAGGCGGGAGGGCACAGATACGCAGTATTTT.

V usage is TRBV2 and J usage is TRBJ2-7, with 11 bases identical to TRBD2. The CDR3 is 15 amino acids. V shed 6 bases and J 5 bases; nucleotides not matched to a gene: 9. CDR1 SNHLY and CDR2 FYNNEI come from the germline V gene. CDR3 nucleotides: TGTGCCAGCAGGGGACTAGCGGTACGACTCAACGAGCAGTACTTC. The encoded protein is CASRGLAVRLNEQYF.